Sequencing of this T cell receptor beta chain was carried out in a study of regulatory T cells in long-lasting Graves disease. Study-wide results and limits: The study found persistent patients shared more public clonotypes (2,741) than new patients (about 880).

The CDR3 is made up of 14 amino acids. Germline CDR1 is DFQATT and CDR2 is SNEGSKA (reference sequence). Trimming removed 3 bases from V and 6 bases from J, with 15 bases in between. The time point was: newly diagnosed GD, antithyroid drugs for less than 3 months. Making the TCR library involved RNA that had been extracted from PBMCs. From an endocrinology department in Xi'an, China, came the patients. With respect to this clonotype: Its antigen remains unidentified.

The authors built TCR beta libraries using iRepertoire HTBI primers and Arm-PCR of CDR3 regions. TCRdb used MiXCR to reprocess the multiplex PCR reads, holding one entry per CDR3 protein. The sample lists about 620,000 distinct CDR3 sequences, roughly 15% occurring once. These sequences were also reported in another study, on T cells in Graves' hyperthyroidism and ophthalmopathy.

This clonotype originated in a woman aged 30 to 39 with Graves disease. This specimen was peripheral blood mononuclear cells (PBMCs), taken at new diagnosis, from a patient treated with antithyroid drugs. The V call is TRBV20-1, the J call TRBJ1-5; D may be TRBD1 (6 bases). The CDR3 DNA is TGCAGTGCTAGTAAGGGGGAGATCAGTCAGCCCCAGCATTTT. Residues: CSASKGEISQPQHF.